These T cell receptor beta chains were read from a single sample in a study of CD4 T cells in relation to SARS-CoV-2 and coronaviruses. Data came from immunoSEQ multiplex PCR; TCRdb stores just in-frame clones and leaves some out. The data hold about 26,000 clones, with roughly 80% observed a single time. Their antigens remain unidentified. What was sequenced was CD4+ T cells from PBMCs, cultured in vitro. All receptors come from a human donor in good health. The CDR3 runs from the conserved cysteine through the conserved F or W. The D gene is left open where the match is weak. Only part of the rows carry a size: once, few, many, or a class if the clone is expanded.

TRBJ1-1 - - TRBV12-3/TRBV12-4 TGTGCCAGCAGTTTGGCTCGGGACGAAGCTTTCTTT CASSLARDEAFF
TRBJ2-2 - TRBD1 TRBV6-5 TGTGCCAGCAGCCACGACAGGGATGTGGGGGAGCTGTTTTTT CASSHDRDVGELFF
TRBJ1-1 - - TRBV2 TGTGCCAGCACGGGCGGTCTCCAAAGGAACACTGAAGCTTTCTTT CASTGGLQRNTEAFF
TRBJ2-1 few TRBD2 TRBV5-1 TGCGCCAGCAGCTTAAAACTAGCGGGGGTCAATGAGCAGTTCTTC CASSLKLAGVNEQFF
TRBJ2-5 - TRBD2 TRBV3-1/TRBV3-2 TGTGCCAGCAGCGAGGGACTAGCGGGGGCCTACTCGGAGACCCAGTACTTC CASSEGLAGAYSETQYF
TRBJ2-3 once TRBD2 TRBV18 TGTGCCAGCTCACCAAGTACGGGAAGCGGGAGTAGTCCAGATACGCAGTATTTT CASSPSTGSGSSPDTQYF
TRBJ2-2 few TRBD2 TRBV5-8 TGTGCCAGCAGACCAGCCGGGACTAGCGCCCCGAGGACCGGGGAGCTGTTTTTT CASRPAGTSAPRTGELFF
TRBJ2-3 once TRBD2 TRBV29-1 TGCAGCGTTGACCTACTAGCGGGAGTAAAGTATTTT CSVDLLAGVKYF
TRBJ1-1 few - TRBV4-3 TGCGCCAGCAGCCTGGTTTCGGGGGGGACTGAAGCTTTCTTT CASSLVSGGTEAFF
TRBJ2-3 - TRBD1 TRBV9 TGTGCCAGCAGCGCTCTTGGGGACAGGGGGCAGGTAGATACGCAGTATTTT CASSALGDRGQVDTQYF
TRBJ1-2 - - TRBV25-1 TGTGCCAGCACGGGTTTCGGCAGGTCCTATGGCTACACCTTC CASTGFGRSYGYTF
TRBJ1-1 - - TRBV21-1 TGTGCCAGCAGCCATCCCCGGGGGACGAGCACTGAAGCTTTCTTT CASSHPRGTSTEAFF
TRBJ2-7 - TRBD1 TRBV6-5 TGTGCCAGCAGGGGACAGGGGTCCGACGAGCAGTACTTC CASRGQGSDEQYF
TRBJ2-3 - TRBD2 TRBV7-2 TGTGCCAGCAGCTTAGATGGGAGGGGCACAGATACGCAGTATTTT CASSLDGRGTDTQYF
TRBJ1-1 - - TRBV18 TGTGCCAGCTCACTCAGGAGGAACACTGAAGCTTTCTTT CASSLRRNTEAFF
TRBJ2-7 - - TRBV5-1 TGCGCCAGCAGCTTGGAGGACGGGGGCTCCTACGAGCAGTACTTC CASSLEDGGSYEQYF